This TCR beta chain was captured in a study of breast tumors, draining lymph nodes, adjacent tissues. Study conclusions and caveats: Data fit most tumor T cells coming from lymph node, expanding in tumor. Tumors had less TCR diversity than lymph nodes, more than nontumor tissue. Tumor and nontumor repertoires were significantly more similar in luminal-like than in basal-like breast cancer. The lymph node origin of tumor T cells was framed as consistent with a hypothesis, not demonstrated.

Breast cancer patients provided tissue from their axillary draining lymph nodes. TCRdb re-called the multiplex PCR reads with MiXCR, one entry per CDR3 protein. This sample carries more than 100,000 distinct CDR3 sequences, 20% to 25% of them seen once, and the ten largest clones take more than 2.5%. For this clonotype: Its antigen is unknown. One end of the junction does not line up with germline, which may come from a read error.

Sequenced input: axillary lymph node tissue. The TCR sequence derives from a female donor with breast cancer. Some clones in this sample may be carry-over from other donors' samples.

Here the CDR3 DNA reads TGTGCCAGCTGCTTGGGGGGTACCGGAAACACCATATATTTT. The encoded protein is CASCLGGTGNTIYF. The V gene is TRBV7-8, the J gene TRBJ1-3; D may be TRBD1 (5 bases). The CDR3 loop spans 14 amino acids. Germline CDR1 SGHVS, CDR2 FQNEAQ.